The T cell receptor (beta chain) under discussion was sequenced for a study of siplizumab effects on memory and regulatory T cells. General study findings and limits: Most proliferating CD4+ or CD8+ clones, roughly 75-96%, had no naive or memory assignment. Greater diversity than memory cells seemed evident in naive T cells, which also appeared to be major alloresponse contributors. The authors mapped only a minor fraction of alloreactive clones to unstimulated subsets.

This clone was recorded only once. The antigen remains unidentified. CDR1 and CDR2 from the germline V gene are MNHNS and SASEGT. Trimming left V 3 bases short and J 9 bases short, with 12 bases between. This CDR3 region has 13 residues. This table comes from immunoSEQ multiplex PCR, and its TCRdb copy is limited to in-frame clones, with some not included. The repertoire holds about 120,000 clones, with about nine tenths as singletons. The TCR sequence derives from a human donor in good health. The chain uses TRBV6-1 and TRBJ2-1; D unclear. Specimen: CD4+ T cells sorted from blood. The chain's CDR3 is CASSEVRASEQFF. The CDR3 region has the DNA TGTGCCAGCAGTGAGGTACGGGCATCTGAGCAGTTCTTC.